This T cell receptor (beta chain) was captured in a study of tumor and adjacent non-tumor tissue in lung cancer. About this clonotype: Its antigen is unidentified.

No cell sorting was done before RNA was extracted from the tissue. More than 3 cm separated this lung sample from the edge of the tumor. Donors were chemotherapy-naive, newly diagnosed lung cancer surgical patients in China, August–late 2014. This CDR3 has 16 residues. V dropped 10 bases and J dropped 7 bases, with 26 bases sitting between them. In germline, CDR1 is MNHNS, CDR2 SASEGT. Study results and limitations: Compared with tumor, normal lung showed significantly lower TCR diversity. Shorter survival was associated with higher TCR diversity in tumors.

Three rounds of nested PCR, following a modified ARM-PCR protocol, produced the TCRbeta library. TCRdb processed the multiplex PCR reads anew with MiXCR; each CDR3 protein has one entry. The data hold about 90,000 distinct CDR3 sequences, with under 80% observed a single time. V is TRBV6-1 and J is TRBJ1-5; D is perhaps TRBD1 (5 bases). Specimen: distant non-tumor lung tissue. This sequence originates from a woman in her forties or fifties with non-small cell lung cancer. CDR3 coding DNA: TGTGCCAAGAGTGAAAGGGTCTCCAGGGAGGACCAGCCCCAGCATTTT. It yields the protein CAKSERVSREDQPQHF.